This T cell receptor (beta chain) came from a study of CD8+ T cells in alopecia areata. Extraction of RNA preceded its reverse transcription into cDNA, which served as the sequencing template. Clones were sequenced by immunoSEQ multiplex PCR, and TCRdb holds only the in-frame ones, with some missing. The table has some 150,000 clones, about 70% seen once. Overall study results and limits: TCRs were shared less clearly across patients than in mice, possibly for HLA-related reasons.

On this clone: Its matching antigen is unknown.

The clonotype originates from a human donor with alopecia areata. This sample comprised CD8+ T cells sorted from blood, obtained at week 0.

Here the CDR3 reads CASSWYGGHNTQYF. CDR3 sequence (DNA): TGTGCCAGCAGCTGGTATGGCGGGCACAATACGCAGTATTTT. J is TRBJ2-3 and V is TRBV5-6, with D tentatively TRBD2 (5 bases). Germline V lookup: CDR1 SGHDT, CDR2 YYEEEE. V lost 3 bases and J lost 7, with 15 bases in between. This CDR3 is built from 14 residues.